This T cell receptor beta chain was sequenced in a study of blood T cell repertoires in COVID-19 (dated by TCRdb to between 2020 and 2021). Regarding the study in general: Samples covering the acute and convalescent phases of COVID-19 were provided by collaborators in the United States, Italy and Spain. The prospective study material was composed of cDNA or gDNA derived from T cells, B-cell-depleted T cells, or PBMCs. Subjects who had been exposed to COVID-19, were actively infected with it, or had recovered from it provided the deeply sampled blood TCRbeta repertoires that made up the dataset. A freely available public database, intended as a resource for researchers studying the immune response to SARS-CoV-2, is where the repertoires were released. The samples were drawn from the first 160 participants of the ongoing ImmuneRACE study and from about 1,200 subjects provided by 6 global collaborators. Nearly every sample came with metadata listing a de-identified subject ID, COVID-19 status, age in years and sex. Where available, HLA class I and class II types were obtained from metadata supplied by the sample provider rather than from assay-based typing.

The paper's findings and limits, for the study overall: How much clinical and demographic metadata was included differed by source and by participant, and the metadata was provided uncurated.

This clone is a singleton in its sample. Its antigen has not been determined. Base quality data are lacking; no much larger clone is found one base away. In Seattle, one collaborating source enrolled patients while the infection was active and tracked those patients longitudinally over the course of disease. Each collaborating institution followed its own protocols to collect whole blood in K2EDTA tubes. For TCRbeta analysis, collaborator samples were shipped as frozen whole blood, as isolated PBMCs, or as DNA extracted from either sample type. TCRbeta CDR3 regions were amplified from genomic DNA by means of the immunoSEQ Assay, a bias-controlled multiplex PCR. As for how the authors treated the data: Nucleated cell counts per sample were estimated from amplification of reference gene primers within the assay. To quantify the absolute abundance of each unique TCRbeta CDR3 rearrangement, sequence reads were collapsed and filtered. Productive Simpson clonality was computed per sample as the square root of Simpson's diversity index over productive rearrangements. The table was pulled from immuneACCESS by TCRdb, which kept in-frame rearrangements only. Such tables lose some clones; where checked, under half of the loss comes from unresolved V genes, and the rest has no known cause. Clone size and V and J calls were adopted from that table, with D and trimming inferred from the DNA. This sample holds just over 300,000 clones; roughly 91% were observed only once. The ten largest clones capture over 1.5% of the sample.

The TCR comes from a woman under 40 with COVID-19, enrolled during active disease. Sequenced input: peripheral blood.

The encoded CDR3 is CASSLSQGYGYTF. The DNA reads as follows: TGTGCCAGCAGCCTCAGTCAGGGCTATGGCTACACCTTC. This sequence uses TRBV9 and TRBJ1-2, with TRBD1 perhaps the D gene, on 5 matching bases. At the junction V is shortened by 4 bases and J by 4 bases, with 11 bases in between. The CDR3 numbers 13 residues from cysteine through phenylalanine. Only the CDR3 DNA stays, 39 bases, in frame from base 1. CDR1 and CDR2 are read off the germline V gene as SGDLS and YYNGEE.